A single sample gave rise to the 4 T cell receptor beta chains below, sequenced in a study of cytomegalovirus exposure and HLA in healthy donors listed by TCRdb under 2017. The library was made by the immunoSEQ multiplex PCR assay. TCRdb provides this immuneACCESS table in a form limited to in-frame rearrangements. Some clones are lacking; in checked studies, under half of them reflect an unresolved V gene, and why the rest are absent is not known. The sample yields roughly 150,000 clones; 85% to 90% were counted once. Over 3% of the sample goes to the ten largest clones. The sample taken for sequencing was PBMCs. The receptors here all came from a woman aged 18-35 years in good health and CMV-seropositive.

The chain uses TRBV5-5 and TRBJ2-3; D perhaps matches TRBD2 (5 bases). This CDR3 comprises 15 residues. V lost 4 bases to trimming and J lost 0 bases, with 12 bases between them. The germline V gene has CDR1 SGHKS and CDR2 YYEKEE (reference sequence). The CDR3 DNA sequence: TGTGCCAGCAGCATGGGTGGCGGGAGCACAGATACGCAGTATTTT. Translating it yields CASSMGGGSTDTQYF. Looking up the rest from reference TRBV5-5 and TRBJ2-3 gives the full variable domain: DAGVTQSPTHLIKTRGQQVTLRCSPISGHKSVSWYQQVLGQGPQFIFQYYEKEERGRGNFPDRFSARQFPNYSSELNVNALLLGDSALYLCASSMGGGSTDTQYFGPGTRLTVL.

The J gene is TRBJ1-5, the V gene TRBV6-1; TRBD1 matches at 8 bases. The V gene's germline CDR1 is MNHNS and CDR2 SASEGT. The CDR3 runs to 11 residues. V trimming: 8 bases; J trimming: 10 bases; junction bases outside the gene matches: 4. The CDR3 nucleotides read TGTGCCAGCGGACAGGGCCACCCCCAGCATTTT. This codes for CASGQGHPQHF.

The gene calls are TRBV5-6 and TRBJ2-7, with D possibly being TRBD2 (5 bases). V was clipped by 5 bases and J by 0 bases, with 9 bases between them. Germline CDR1 SGHDT, CDR2 YYEEEE. The CDR3 contains 13 residues. CDR3 DNA: TGTGCCAGCAGTTCTACTAGCTCCTACGAGCAGTACTTC. Protein sequence: CASSSTSSYEQYF.

The chain uses TRBV29-1 and TRBJ1-4; D is perhaps TRBD1 (6 bases). The CDR3 contains 11 residues. The ends were cut back, 7 bases at V and 8 bases at J, with 11 bases in the middle. Germline V CDR1 and CDR2: SQVTM, ANQGSEA. The CDR3 DNA follows: TGCAGCGGGACCGACAGGGAAAAACTGTTTTTT. Amino acid sequence: CSGTDREKLFF.